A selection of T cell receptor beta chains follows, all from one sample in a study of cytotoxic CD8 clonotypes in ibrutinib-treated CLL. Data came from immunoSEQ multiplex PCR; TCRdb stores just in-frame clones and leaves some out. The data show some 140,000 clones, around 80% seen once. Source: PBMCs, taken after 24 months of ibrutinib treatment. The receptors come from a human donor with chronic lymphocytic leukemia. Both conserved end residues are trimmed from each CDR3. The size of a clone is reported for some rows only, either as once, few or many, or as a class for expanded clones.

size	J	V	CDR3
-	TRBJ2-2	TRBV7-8	ASNWGERTGELF
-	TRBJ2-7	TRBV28	ASSFFRGPYEQY
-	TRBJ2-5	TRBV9	ASSPGYGSGETQY
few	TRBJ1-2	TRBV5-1	ASSPTGQGDGYT
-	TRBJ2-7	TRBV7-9	ASSNPGHRSYEQY
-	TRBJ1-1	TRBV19	ASSMGPGGWAEAF
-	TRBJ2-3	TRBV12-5	ASGLGSTDTQY
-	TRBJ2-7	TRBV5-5	ASSLGGGVTYEQY
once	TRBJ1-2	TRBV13	ASSLARGWALGYT
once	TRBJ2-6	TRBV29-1	SAGSRDRDSGANVLT
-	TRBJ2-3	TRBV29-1	SVERTGTTRGDTQY
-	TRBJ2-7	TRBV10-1	ASSVWGRVRYEQY
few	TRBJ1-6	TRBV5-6	ASTGQGNSPLH
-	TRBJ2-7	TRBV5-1	ASSITGTSGAYEQY